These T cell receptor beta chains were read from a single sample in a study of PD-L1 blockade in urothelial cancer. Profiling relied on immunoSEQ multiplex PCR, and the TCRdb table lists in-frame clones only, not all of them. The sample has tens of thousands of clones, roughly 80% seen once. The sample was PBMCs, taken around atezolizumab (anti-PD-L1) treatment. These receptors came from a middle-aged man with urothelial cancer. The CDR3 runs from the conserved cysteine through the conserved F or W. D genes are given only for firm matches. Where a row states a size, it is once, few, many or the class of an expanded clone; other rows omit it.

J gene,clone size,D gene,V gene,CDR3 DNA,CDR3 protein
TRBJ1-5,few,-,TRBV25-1,TGTGCCAGCATTGGACTCAGGCTCGCACAGCCCCAGCATTTT,CASIGLRLAQPQHF
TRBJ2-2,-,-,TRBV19,TGTGCCAGTAGCTTTCTCCCGAACACCGGGGAGCTGTTTTTT,CASSFLPNTGELFF
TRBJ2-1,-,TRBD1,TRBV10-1,TGCGCCAGCAGTGAGTCCCGGCAGGGGGCGCATGAGCAGTTCTTC,CASSESRQGAHEQFF
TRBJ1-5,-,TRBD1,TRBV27,TGTGCCAGCAGTTTATGGGACAGGGATAGCAATCAGCCCCAGCATTTT,CASSLWDRDSNQPQHF
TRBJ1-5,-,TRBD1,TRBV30,TGTGCCTGGAGTGTACCGGTCCCACAGGGGAATCAGCCCCAGCATTTT,CAWSVPVPQGNQPQHF
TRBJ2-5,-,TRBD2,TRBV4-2,TGTGCCAGCAGCCAAGGCGGGGGGGCCAAAGGAAAGACCCAGTACTTC,CASSQGGGAKGKTQYF
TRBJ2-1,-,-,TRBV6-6,TGTGCCAGCATTACCGGGACAAGGGTTGGTGAGCAGTTCTTC,CASITGTRVGEQFF
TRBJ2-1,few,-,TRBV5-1,TGCGCCAGCAGCTTGGCCCTCCCCCTAGAAACCAATGAGCAGTTCTTC,CASSLALPLETNEQFF
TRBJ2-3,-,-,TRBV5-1,TGCGCCAGCAGCTTGCAGGCGTCTAGCACAGATACGCAGTATTTT,CASSLQASSTDTQYF
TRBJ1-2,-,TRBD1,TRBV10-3,TGTGCCATCAGCGGGACAGGGAGAGGCTACACCTTC,CAISGTGRGYTF
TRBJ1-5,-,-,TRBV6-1,TGTGCCAGCAGCCGTAATCAGCCCCAGCATTTT,CASSRNQPQHF